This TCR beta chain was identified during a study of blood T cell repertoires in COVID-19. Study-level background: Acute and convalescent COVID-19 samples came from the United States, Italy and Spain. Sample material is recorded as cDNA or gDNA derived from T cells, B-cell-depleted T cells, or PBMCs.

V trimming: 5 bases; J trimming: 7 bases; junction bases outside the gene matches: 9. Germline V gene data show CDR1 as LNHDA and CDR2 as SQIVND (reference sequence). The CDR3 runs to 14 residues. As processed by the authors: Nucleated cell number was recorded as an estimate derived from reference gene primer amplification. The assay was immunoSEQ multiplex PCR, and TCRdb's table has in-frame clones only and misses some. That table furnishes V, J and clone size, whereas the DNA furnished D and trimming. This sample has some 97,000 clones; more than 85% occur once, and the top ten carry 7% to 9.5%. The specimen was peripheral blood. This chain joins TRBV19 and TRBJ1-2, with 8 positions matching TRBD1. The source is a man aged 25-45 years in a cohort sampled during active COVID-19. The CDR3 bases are TGTGCCAGTAGTCTTGGACAGGGCCAGGCTGGCTACACCTTC. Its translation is CASSLGQGQAGYTF.